This TCR beta chain was identified in a study of Ad26.COV2.S vaccination and SARS-CoV-2 variants. Background on the study: It was the COV1001 Ad26.COV2.S trial arm that included the donor. Intramuscularly, Ad26.COV2.S was given either once or twice, 56 days apart.

The treatment is: around 19 received Ad26.COV2.S at low or high dose, single or two shots; 5 received placebo; per-sample allocation not given. The samples date from day 63 after the first vaccine or placebo injection. An adult aged 18-55 years in Boston served as the donor. The CDR3 totals 13 residues. Losses at the gene ends were 4 bases for V and 1 base for J; bases not matched to a gene: 0. The germline V gene has CDR1 SNHLY and CDR2 FYNNEI. Using immunoSEQ multiplex PCR, the repertoire was profiled, and TCRdb retains in-frame clones only, with some absent. The data contain about 680,000 clones, 80% to 90% of them singletons.

This sequence was found in a person between 18 and 65 years old who received the Ad26.COV2.S COVID-19 vaccine or a placebo. The chain links TRBV2 to TRBJ2-5; 7 nucleotides match TRBD1. The sequenced sample was peripheral blood, obtained in a trial of Ad26.COV2.S vaccine versus placebo. CDR3 region: CASSGTGQETQYF. The DNA for the CDR3 is TGTGCCAGCAGTGGGACAGGCCAAGAGACCCAGTACTTC.